The clone carrying this T cell receptor (beta chain) occurred many times. RNA transcripts served as the template for amplifying TCR beta CDR3 regions. When the TCR CDR3 underwent first-round RT-PCR, the HTBI primer set was used. Each CDR3 protein is one row after TCRdb ran MiXCR on the multiplex PCR reads. This sample has around 300,000 distinct CDR3 sequences; roughly 13% occur once, and the top ten carry 34%. The data originate from a study of T cells in Graves' hyperthyroidism and ophthalmopathy. The germline V gene encodes CDR1 DFQATT and CDR2 SNEGSKA (reference sequence). V gave up 2 bases and J gave up 8 bases; unmatched junction bases: 11. This CDR3 spans 15 amino acids.

The sequence was obtained from a woman aged 35 to 49 with Graves' ophthalmopathy. The chain employs TRBV20-1 and TRBJ2-1; 8 nucleotides align to TRBD2. The sample was blood. For the CDR3, the DNA is TGCAGTGCTAGAATCGGGAGCGGGAGAAGAGATGAGCAGTTCTTC. Encoded protein: CSARIGSGRRDEQFF.